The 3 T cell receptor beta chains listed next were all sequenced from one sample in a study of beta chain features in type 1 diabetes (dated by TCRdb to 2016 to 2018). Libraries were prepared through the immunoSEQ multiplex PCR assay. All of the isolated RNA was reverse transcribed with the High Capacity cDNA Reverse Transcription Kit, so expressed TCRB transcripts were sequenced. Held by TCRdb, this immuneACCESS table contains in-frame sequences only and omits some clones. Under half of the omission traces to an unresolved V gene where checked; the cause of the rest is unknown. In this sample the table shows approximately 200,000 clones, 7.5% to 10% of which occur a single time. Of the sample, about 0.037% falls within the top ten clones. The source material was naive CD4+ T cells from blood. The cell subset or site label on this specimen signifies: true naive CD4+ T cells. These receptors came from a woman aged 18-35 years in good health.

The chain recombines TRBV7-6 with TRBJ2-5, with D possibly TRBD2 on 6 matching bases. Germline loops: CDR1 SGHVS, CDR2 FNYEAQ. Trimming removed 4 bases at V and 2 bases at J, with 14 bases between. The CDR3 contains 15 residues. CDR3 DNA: TGTGCCAGCAGCTACCAACCCGGAGGGCAAGAGACCCAGTACTTC. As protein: CASSYQPGGQETQYF.

CDR3 amino acids: CASSQVAGRRHFGELFF. In DNA, the CDR3 is TGTGCCAGCAGCCAGGTTGCGGGGAGGCGTCACTTTGGGGAGCTGTTTTTT. This sequence joins TRBV4-2 and TRBJ2-2; tentative D call: TRBD2 (6 bases). There are 17 residues in the CDR3. V lost 3 bases, J lost 8 bases, and 22 bases lay in between. The V gene's germline CDR1 is LGHNA and CDR2 YNFKEQ.

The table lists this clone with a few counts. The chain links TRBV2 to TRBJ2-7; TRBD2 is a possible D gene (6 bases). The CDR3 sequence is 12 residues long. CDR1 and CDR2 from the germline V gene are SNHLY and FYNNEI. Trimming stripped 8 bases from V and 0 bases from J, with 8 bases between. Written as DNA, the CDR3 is TGTGCCAGCTACGGGAGCTCCTACGAGCAGTACTTC. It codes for CASYGSSYEQYF.